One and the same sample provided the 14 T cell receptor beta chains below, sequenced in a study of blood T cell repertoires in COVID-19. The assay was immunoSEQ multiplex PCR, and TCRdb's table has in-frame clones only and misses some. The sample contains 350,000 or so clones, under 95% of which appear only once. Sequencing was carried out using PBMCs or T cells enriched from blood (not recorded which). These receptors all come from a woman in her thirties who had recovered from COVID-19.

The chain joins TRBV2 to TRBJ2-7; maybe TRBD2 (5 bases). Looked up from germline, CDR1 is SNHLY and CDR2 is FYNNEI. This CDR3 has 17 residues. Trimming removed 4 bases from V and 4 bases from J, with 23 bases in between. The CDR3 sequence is CASSGPPLRGYDYEQYF. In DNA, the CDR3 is TGTGCCAGCAGTGGGCCCCCTTTGAGAGGGTATGATTACGAGCAGTACTTC.

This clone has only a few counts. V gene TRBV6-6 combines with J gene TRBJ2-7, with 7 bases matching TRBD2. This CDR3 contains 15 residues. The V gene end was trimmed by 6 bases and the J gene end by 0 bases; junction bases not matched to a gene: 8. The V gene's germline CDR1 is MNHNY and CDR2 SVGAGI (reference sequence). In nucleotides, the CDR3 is TGTGCCAGCAGCACGGGACTACTGAGCTCCTACGAGCAGTACTTC. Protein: CASSTGLLSSYEQYF.

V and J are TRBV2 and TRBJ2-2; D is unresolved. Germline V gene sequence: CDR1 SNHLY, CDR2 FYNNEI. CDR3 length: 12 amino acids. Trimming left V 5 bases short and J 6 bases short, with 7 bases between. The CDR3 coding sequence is TGTGCCAGCAGTTATGTTCCCGGGGAGCTGTTTTTT. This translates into CASSYVPGELFF.

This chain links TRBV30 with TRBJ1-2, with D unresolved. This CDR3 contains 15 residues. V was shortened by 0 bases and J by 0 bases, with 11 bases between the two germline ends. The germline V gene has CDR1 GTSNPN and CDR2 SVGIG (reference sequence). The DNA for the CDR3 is TGTGCCTGGAGTGTACCATCGGGTGCTAACTATGGCTACACCTTC. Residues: CAWSVPSGANYGYTF.

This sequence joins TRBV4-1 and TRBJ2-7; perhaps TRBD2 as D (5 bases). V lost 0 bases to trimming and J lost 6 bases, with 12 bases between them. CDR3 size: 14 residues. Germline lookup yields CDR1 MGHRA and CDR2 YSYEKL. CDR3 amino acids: CASSQDFGRAEQYF. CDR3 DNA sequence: TGCGCCAGCAGCCAAGATTTCGGGCGGGCCGAGCAGTACTTC.

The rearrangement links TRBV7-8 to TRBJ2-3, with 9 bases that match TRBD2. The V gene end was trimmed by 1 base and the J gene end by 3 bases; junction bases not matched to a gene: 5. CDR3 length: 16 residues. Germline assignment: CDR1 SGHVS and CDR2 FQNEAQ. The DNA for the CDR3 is TGTGCCAGCAGCTTAGGGAGCGGGGGGTATACAGATACGCAGTATTTT. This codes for CASSLGSGGYTDTQYF.

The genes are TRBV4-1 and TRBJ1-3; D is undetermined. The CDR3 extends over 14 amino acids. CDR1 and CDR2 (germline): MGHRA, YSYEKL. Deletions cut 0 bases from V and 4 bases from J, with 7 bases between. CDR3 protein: CASSQDLVGNTIYF. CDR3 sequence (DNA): TGCGCCAGCAGCCAAGATTTAGTAGGAAACACCATATATTTT.

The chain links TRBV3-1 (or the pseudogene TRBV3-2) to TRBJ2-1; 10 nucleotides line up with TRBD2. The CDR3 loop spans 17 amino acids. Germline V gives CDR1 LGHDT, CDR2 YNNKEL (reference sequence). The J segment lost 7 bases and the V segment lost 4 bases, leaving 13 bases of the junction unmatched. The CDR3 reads CASSRSERLAGVNEQFF. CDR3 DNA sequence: TGTGCCAGCAGCCGCAGTGAGAGGCTAGCGGGGGTTAATGAGCAGTTCTTC.

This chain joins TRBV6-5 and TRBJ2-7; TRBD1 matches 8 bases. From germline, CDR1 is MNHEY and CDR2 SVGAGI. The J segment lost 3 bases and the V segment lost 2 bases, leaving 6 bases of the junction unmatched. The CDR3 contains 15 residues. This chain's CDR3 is CASSYGATGVYEQYF. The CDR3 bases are TGTGCCAGCAGTTACGGAGCGACAGGGGTCTACGAGCAGTACTTC.

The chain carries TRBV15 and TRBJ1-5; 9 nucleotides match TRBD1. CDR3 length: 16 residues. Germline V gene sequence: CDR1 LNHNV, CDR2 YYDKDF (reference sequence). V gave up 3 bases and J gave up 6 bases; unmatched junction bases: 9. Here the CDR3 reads CATSSSDRGLSQPQHF. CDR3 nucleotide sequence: TGTGCCACCAGCAGTTCGGACAGGGGTTTAAGTCAGCCCCAGCATTTT.

The CDR3 sequence is CATDRFYEQYF. CDR3 nucleotides: TGTGCCACAGACAGGTTCTACGAGCAGTACTTC. The gene calls are TRBV28 and TRBJ2-7, with D tentatively TRBD1 (6 bases). Germline V gene lookup returns CDR1 MDHEN and CDR2 SYDVKM. The CDR3 loop spans 11 amino acids. V was shortened by 10 bases and J by 3 bases, with 10 bases between the two germline ends.

The CDR3 reads CASSRGDGEQFF. As DNA, the CDR3 is TGTGCCAGCAGCCGGGGGGATGGTGAGCAGTTCTTC. The chain joins TRBV3-1 (or the pseudogene TRBV3-2) to TRBJ2-1; maybe TRBD2 (6 bases). Trimming took off 4 bases at V and 9 bases at J, with 10 bases between the two ends. The CDR3 sequence is 12 residues long. Germline V CDR1 and CDR2: LGHDT, YNNKEL (reference sequence).

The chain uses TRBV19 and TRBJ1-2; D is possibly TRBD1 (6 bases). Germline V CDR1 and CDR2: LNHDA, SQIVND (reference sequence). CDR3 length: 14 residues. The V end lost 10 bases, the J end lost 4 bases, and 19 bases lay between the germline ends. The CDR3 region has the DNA TGTGCCACCTCGAAAGACAGGAATCTCTATGGCTACACCTTC. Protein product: CATSKDRNLYGYTF.

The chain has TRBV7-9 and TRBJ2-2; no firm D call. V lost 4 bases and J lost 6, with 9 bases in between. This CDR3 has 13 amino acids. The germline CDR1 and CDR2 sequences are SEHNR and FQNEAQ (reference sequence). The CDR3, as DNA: TGTGCCAGCAGCTCCCGGTTGGCCGGGGAGCTGTTTTTT. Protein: CASSSRLAGELFF.